A single sample is the source of the 9 T cell receptor beta chains below, sequenced in a study of tumor and adjacent non-tumor tissue in lung cancer. Three rounds of nested PCR, following a modified ARM-PCR protocol, produced the TCRbeta library. MiXCR, run by TCRdb on the multiplex PCR reads, gives a single entry per CDR3 protein. This table holds around 76,000 distinct CDR3 sequences, around 76% found once. No cell sorting was done before RNA was extracted from the tissue. This non-tumor lung sample came from over 3 cm beyond the tumor edge. The sample taken for sequencing was distant non-tumor lung tissue. These receptors all stem from a man in his 70s with non-small cell lung cancer.

Many counts were recorded for this clonotype. The genes are TRBV7-9 and TRBJ1-1; the D gene is possibly TRBD1 (5 bases). This CDR3 contains 14 residues. The germline gives CDR1 SEHNR, CDR2 FQNEAQ (reference sequence). Trimming cost V 2 bases and J 11 bases, with 18 bases left between them. The CDR3 is CASSLSDRPRDAFF. The CDR3 DNA is TGTGCCAGCAGCTTATCAGACAGACCACGGGACGCTTTCTTT.

A word on this clonotype: Germline is not matched at one junction end, which may reflect a read error. This chain connects TRBV6-5 to TRBJ1-2, with 7 bases aligning to TRBD1. CDR1 MNHEY and CDR2 SVGAGI come from the germline V gene. CDR3 length: 14 residues. The CDR3 spells CASSYSIAGGSYIF. CDR3 sequence (DNA): TGTGCCAGCAGTTACTCGATAGCAGGGGGTAGCTACATCTTC.

Of note for this clonotype: The CDR3 does not close with the conserved phenylalanine or tryptophan, likely indicating a read error. CDR3 coding DNA: TGTGCCAGTAGTGAAGCACCTTATGATAACATCGGGGAGCTGTTTTAT. Its translation: CASSEAPYDNIGELFY. The V and J genes are TRBV6-1 and TRBJ2-2; D not certain. From germline, CDR1 is MNHNS and CDR2 SASEGT. The CDR3 is made up of 16 amino acids.

Worth noting for this clonotype: The junction shows a germline mismatch at one end, possibly a read error. The gene calls are TRBV11-2 and TRBJ2-7; 8 bases align to TRBD1. Germline CDR1 SGHAT, CDR2 FQNNGV. The CDR3 consists of 15 residues. CDR3 coding DNA: TGCGCCAGCAGCTCAGATCAGGGGGCCCCCTGCGAGCAGTACTTC. It yields the protein CASSSDQGAPCEQYF. The variable domain in full, with the rest retrieved from reference TRBV11-2 and TRBJ2-7, is EAGVAQSPRYKIIEKRQSVAFWCNPISGHATLYWYQQILGQGPKLLIQFQNNGVVDDSQLPKDRFSAERLKGVDSTLKIQPAKLEDSAVYLCASSSDQGAPCEQYFGPGTRLTVT.

A remark on this clonotype: Lacking the conserved final phenylalanine or tryptophan, this CDR3 likely reflects a read error. V gene TRBV2 combines with J gene TRBJ1-5; D gene ambiguous. Germline V CDR1 and CDR2: SNHLY, FYNNEI. The CDR3 runs to 15 residues. Trimming left V 3 bases short and J 1 base short, with 10 bases between. The CDR3 DNA reads TGTGCCAGCAGTGATGAGGGTGTAAGCAATCAGCCCCAGCATTCT. Its translation: CASSDEGVSNQPQHS.

This rearrangement joins TRBV20-1 to TRBJ2-3; 7 bases fit TRBD2. Germline CDR1 reads DFQATT; CDR2 reads SNEGSKA (reference sequence). The V segment lost 6 bases and the J segment 2 bases; nucleotides outside the gene matches: 17. The CDR3 covers 17 residues. CDR3 sequence reads: CSATPLAGLTYTDTQYF. The CDR3 DNA reads as TGCAGTGCCACTCCTTTAGCGGGCCTAACCTACACAGATACGCAGTATTTT.

With respect to this clonotype: One junction end does not reproduce the germline sequence, and a read error may be involved. The chain joins TRBV11-2 to TRBJ1-2; D is unclear. Looked up from germline, CDR1 is SGHAT and CDR2 is FQNNGV. The CDR3 covers 14 residues. The CDR3 spells CTSSAIEGNYGYTF. CDR3 nucleotides: TGTACCAGCTCGGCGATAGAGGGTAACTATGGCTACACCTTC.

A note on this clonotype: Because it lacks the conserved phenylalanine or tryptophan at the end, this CDR3 is likely a read error. V is TRBV29-1 and J is TRBJ2-3; D may match TRBD1 or TRBD2 (6 bases each). This CDR3 contains 13 residues. The germline V and J ends were trimmed by 5 bases and 7 bases, with 16 bases remaining between them. From germline, CDR1 is SQVTM and CDR2 ANQGSEA. CDR3 bases: TGCAGCGTTCGTGGCGGAGGGACAAATACGCAGTATATT. Translating gives CSVRGGGTNTQYI.

The rearrangement uses TRBV4-3 and TRBJ2-2; 7 bases match TRBD2. V gave up 1 base and J gave up 6 bases; unmatched junction bases: 11. In germline, CDR1 is LGHNA, CDR2 YSLEER. The CDR3 contains 17 residues. Here the CDR3 DNA reads TGCGCCAGCAGCCAAGGTCTACTAGCGAGAGGGGCCGGGGAGCTGTTTTTT. Amino acid sequence: CASSQGLLARGAGELFF.